This record looks at one T cell receptor beta chain sequence and its context. These data originate in a study of blood T cell repertoires in COVID-19. For the study at large: The cDNA or gDNA used as material had been derived from T cells, B-cell-depleted T cells, or PBMCs.

Source study methods: Reference gene primer amplification gave nucleated cell count estimates. TCRdb's table, derived via immunoSEQ multiplex PCR, lists solely in-frame clones and lacks some. Clone size and V and J calls were adopted from that table, with D and trimming inferred from the DNA. The sample includes 650,000 to 800,000 clones, around 90% of them seen just once. CDR3 length: 15 residues. Trimming took 3 bases from V and 4 from J, leaving 15 bases between them. The germline CDR1 and CDR2 sequences are MDHEN and SYDVKM. The origin of this receptor is a woman younger than 35 with acute or convalescent COVID-19. The material sequenced was peripheral blood. The rearrangement uses TRBV28 and TRBJ1-2, with D tentatively TRBD1 (5 bases). Here the CDR3 DNA reads TGTGCCAGCAGTTTGTGGGGCAAACCGAGCTATGGCTACACCTTC. Translation gives CASSLWGKPSYGYTF.